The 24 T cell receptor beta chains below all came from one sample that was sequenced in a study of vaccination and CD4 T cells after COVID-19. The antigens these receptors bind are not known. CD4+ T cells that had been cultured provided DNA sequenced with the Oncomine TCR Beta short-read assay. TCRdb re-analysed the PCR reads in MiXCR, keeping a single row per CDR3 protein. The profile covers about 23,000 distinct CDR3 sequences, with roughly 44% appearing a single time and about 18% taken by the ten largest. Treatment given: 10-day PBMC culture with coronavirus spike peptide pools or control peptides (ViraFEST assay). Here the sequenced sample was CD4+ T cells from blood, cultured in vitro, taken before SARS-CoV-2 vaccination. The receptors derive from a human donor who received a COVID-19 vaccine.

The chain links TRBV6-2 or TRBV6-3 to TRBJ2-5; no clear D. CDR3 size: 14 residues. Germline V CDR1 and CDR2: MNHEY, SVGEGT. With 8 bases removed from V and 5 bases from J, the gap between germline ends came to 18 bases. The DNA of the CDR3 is TGTGCCAGCGCTACTCGCCTTGGTGGGGAGACCCAGTACTTC. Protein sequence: CASATRLGGETQYF.

Here the CDR3 reads CAWSVGRVNQPQHF. CDR3 bases: TGTGCCTGGAGTGTTGGCAGGGTCAATCAGCCCCAGCATTTT. The chain is built from TRBV30 and TRBJ1-5, with a tentative D call TRBD1 (5 bases). The CDR3 has 14 amino acids. CDR1 GTSNPN and CDR2 SVGIG come from the germline V gene (reference sequence). Trimming left V 0 bases short and J 3 bases short, with 9 bases between.

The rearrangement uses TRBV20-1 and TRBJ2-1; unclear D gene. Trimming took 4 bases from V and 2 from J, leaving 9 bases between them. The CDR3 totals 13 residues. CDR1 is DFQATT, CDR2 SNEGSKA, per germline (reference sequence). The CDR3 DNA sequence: TGCAGTGCTACCAAGCGTCCCTACAATGAGCAGTTCTTC. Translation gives CSATKRPYNEQFF.

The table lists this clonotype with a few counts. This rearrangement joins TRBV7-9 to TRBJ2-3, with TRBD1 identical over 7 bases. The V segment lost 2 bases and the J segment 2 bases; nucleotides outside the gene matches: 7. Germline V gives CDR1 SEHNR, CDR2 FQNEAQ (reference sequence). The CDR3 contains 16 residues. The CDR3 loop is CASSLRGQAITDTQYF. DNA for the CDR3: TGTGCCAGCAGCTTACGAGGACAGGCTATCACAGATACGCAGTATTTT.

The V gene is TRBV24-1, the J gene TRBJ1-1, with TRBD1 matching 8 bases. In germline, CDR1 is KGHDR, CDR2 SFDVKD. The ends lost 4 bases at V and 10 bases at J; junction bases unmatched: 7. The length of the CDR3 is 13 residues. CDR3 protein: CATSERTGLGAFF. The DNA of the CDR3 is TGTGCCACCAGTGAAAGGACAGGGCTTGGAGCTTTCTTT.

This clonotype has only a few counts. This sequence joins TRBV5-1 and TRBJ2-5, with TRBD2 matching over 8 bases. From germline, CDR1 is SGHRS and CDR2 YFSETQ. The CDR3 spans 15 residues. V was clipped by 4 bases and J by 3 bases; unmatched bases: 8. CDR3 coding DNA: TGCGCCAGCAGCCCTGGGGGGACTAGTGAAGAGACCCAGTACTTC. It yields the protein CASSPGGTSEETQYF.

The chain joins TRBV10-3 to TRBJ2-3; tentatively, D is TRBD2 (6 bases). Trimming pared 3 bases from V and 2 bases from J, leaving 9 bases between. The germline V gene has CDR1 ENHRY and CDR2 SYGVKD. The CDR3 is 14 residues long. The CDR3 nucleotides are TGTGCCATCAGTGACGGGGGTACCACAGATACGCAGTATTTT. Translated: CAISDGGTTDTQYF.

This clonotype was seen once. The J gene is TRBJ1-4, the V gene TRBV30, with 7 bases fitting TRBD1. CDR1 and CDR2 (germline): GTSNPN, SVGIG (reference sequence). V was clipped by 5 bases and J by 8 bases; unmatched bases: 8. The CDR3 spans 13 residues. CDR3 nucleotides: TGTGCCTGGTCGACAGGGACGGGAGAAAAACTGTTTTTT. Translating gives CAWSTGTGEKLFF.

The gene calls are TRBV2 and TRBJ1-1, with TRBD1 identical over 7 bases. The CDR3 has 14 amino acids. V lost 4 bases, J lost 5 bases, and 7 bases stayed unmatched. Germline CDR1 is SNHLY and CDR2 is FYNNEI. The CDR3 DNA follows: TGTGCCAGCAGTGCGGAGGGGGCGAGGACTGAAGCTTTCTTT. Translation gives CASSAEGARTEAFF.

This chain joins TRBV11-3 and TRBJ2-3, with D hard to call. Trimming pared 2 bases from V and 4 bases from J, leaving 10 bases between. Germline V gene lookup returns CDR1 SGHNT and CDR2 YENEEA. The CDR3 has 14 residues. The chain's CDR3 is CASSLHIEADTQYF. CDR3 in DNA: TGTGCCAGCAGCTTACACATTGAGGCAGATACGCAGTATTTT.

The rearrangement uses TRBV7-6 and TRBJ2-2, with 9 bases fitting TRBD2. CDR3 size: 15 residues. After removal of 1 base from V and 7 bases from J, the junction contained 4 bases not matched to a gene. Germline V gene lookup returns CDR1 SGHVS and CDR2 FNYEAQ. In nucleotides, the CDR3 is TGTGCCAGCAGCTTAGGCGGGGGGGGCCTCGGGGAGCTGTTTTTT. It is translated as CASSLGGGGLGELFF.

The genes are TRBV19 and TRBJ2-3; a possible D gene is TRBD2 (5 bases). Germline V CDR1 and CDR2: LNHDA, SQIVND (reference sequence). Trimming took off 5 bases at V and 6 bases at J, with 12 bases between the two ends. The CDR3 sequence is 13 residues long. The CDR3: CASSDRTSDTQYF. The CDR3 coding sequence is TGTGCCAGTAGTGATCGGACTTCCGATACGCAGTATTTT.

For the CDR3, the DNA is TGTGCCAGCAGCGCCCCCAGGGTCTTGGGCATGAACACTGAAGCTTTCTTT. It specifies CASSAPRVLGMNTEAFF. The chain recombines TRBV9 with TRBJ1-1; possibly TRBD1 for D (5 bases). Trimming removed 3 bases from V and 0 bases from J, with 18 bases in between. The CDR3 sequence is 17 residues long. Looked up from germline, CDR1 is SGDLS and CDR2 is YYNGEE.

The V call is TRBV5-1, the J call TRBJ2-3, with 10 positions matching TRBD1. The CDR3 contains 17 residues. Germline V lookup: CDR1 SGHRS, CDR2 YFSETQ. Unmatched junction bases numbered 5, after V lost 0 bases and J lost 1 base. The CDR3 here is CASSLEGTGDGTDTQYF. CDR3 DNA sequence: TGCGCCAGCAGCTTGGAAGGGACAGGGGACGGCACAGATACGCAGTATTTT. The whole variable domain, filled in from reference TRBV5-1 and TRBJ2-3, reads KAGVTQTPRYLIKTRGQQVTLSCSPISGHRSVSWYQQTPGQGLQFLFEYFSETQRNKGNFPGRFSGRQFSNSRSEMNVSTLELGDSALYLCASSLEGTGDGTDTQYFGPGTRLTVL.

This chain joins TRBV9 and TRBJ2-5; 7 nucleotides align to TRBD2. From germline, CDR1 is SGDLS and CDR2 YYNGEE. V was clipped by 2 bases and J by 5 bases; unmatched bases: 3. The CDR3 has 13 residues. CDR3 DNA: TGTGCCAGCAGCGTCCAGGGAGGGGAGACCCAGTACTTC. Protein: CASSVQGGETQYF.

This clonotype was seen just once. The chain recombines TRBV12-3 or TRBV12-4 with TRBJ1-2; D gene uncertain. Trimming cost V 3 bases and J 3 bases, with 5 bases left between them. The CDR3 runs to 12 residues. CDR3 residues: CASSFGYYGYTF. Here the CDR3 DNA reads TGTGCCAGCAGTTTTGGCTACTATGGCTACACCTTC.

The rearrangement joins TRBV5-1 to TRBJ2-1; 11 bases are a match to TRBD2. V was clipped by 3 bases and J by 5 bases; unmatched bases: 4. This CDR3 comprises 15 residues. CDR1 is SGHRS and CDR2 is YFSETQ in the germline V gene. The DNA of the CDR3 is TGCGCCAGCAGCTCCCCGGGACTAGCGGACAATGAGCAGTTCTTC. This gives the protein CASSSPGLADNEQFF.

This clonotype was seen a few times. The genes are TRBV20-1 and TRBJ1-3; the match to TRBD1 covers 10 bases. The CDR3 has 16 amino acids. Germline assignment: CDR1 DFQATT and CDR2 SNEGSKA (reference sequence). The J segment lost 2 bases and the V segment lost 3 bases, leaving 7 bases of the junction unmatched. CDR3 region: CSASRDDRGPGNTIYF. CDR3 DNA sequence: TGCAGTGCTAGCAGGGACGACAGGGGGCCTGGAAACACCATATATTTT.

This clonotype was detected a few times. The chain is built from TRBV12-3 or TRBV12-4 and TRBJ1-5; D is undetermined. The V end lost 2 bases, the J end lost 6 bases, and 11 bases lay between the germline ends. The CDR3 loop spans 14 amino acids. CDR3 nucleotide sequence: TGTGCCAGCAGTTTAAGTGGCAGCTTTCAGCCCCAGCATTTT. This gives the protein CASSLSGSFQPQHF.

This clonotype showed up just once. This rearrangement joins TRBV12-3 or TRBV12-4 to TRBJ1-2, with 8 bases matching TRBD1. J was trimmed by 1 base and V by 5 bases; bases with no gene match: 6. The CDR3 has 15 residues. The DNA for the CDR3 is TGTGCCAGCAGTAAAAGGACAGGGTTTAACTATGGCTACACCTTC. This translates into CASSKRTGFNYGYTF.

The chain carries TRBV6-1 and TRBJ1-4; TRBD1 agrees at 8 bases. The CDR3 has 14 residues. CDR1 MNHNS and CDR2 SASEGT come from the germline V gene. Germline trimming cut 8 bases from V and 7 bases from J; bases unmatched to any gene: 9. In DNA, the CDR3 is TGTGCCAGCGGCCGGGACAGGAGGGGTGAAAAACTGTTTTTT. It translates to CASGRDRRGEKLFF.

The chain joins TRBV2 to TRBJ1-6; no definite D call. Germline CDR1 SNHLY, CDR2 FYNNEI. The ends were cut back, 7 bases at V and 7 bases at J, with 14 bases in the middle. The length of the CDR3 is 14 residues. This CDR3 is CASIGQSLNSPLHF. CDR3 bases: TGTGCCAGCATTGGGCAGTCCCTAAATTCACCCCTCCACTTT.

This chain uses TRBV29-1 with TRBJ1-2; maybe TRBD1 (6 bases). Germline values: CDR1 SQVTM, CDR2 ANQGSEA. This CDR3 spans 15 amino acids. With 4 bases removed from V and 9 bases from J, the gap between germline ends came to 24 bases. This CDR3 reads CSVVISRGGLLRYTF. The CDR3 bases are TGCAGCGTTGTAATATCCAGGGGTGGTTTATTGCGCTACACCTTC.

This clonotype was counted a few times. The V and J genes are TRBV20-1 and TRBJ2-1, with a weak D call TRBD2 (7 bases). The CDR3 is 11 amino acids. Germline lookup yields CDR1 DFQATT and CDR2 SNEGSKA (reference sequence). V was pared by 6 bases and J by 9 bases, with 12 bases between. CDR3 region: CSARGGSEQFF. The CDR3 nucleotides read TGCAGTGCGAGGGGGGGTAGTGAGCAGTTCTTC.